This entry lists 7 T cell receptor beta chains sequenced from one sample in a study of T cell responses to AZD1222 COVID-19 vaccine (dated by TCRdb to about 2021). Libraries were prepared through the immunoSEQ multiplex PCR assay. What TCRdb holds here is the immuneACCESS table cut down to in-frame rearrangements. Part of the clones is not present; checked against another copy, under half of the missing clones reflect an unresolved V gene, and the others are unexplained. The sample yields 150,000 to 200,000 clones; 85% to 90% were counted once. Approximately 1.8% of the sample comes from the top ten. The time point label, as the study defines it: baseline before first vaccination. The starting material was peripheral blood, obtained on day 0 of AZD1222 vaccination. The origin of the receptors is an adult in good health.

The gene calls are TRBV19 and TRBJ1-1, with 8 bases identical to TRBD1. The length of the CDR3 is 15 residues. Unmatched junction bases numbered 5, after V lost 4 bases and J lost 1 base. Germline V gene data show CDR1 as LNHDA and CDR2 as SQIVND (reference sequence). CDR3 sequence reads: CASSRGQAPNTEAFF. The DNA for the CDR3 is TGTGCCAGTAGTAGGGGACAGGCCCCGAACACTGAAGCTTTCTTT.

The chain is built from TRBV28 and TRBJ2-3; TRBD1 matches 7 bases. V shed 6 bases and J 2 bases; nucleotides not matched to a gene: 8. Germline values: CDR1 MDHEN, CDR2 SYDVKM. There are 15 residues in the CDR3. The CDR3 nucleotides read TGTGCCAGCAGCTCGATTGACAGGGCCACAGATACGCAGTATTTT. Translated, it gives CASSSIDRATDTQYF.

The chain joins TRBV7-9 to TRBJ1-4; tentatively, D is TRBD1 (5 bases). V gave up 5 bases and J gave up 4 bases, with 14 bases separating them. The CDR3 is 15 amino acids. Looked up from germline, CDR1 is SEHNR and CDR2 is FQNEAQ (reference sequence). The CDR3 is CASSLRDAVNEKLFF. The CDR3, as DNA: TGTGCCAGCAGCCTGCGGGACGCAGTTAATGAAAAACTGTTTTTT.

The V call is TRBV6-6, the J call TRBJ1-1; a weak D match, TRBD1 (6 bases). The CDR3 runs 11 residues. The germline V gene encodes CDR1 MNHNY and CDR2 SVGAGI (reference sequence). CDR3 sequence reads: CAGGGLTEAFF. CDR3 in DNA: TGTGCAGGGGGGGGTTTGACTGAAGCTTTCTTT.

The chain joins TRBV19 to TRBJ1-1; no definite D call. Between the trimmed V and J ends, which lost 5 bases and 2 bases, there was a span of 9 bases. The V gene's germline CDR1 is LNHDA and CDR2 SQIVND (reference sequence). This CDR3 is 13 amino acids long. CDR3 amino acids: CASSRRANTEAFF. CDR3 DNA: TGTGCCAGTAGTCGCCGGGCCAACACTGAAGCTTTCTTT.

The CDR3 coding sequence is TGTGCCAGCAGCTTTGGGACAGGGGCTTACGAGCAGTACTTC. Its protein product is CASSFGTGAYEQYF. V gene TRBV5-5 combines with J gene TRBJ2-7, with TRBD1 matching over 10 bases. The CDR3 contains 14 residues. The germline V gene has CDR1 SGHKS and CDR2 YYEKEE (reference sequence). J gave up 4 bases and V 2 bases, and 3 bases lay outside the gene matches.

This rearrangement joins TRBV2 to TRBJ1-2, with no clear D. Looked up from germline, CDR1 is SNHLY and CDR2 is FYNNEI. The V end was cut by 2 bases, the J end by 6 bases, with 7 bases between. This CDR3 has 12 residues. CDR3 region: CASSEYTHGYTF. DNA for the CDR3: TGTGCCAGCAGTGAATACACACATGGCTACACCTTC.